These 20 T cell receptor beta chains were all obtained from the same sample, sequenced in a study of T cells after posttransplantation cyclophosphamide. Produced via immunoSEQ multiplex PCR; TCRdb's table is partial and in-frame only. The repertoire consists of about 3,500 clones, with around 95% occurring once and the leading ten covering under 1.3%. Sequencing used naive CD8+ T cells sorted from PBMCs. Source of these receptors: a woman aged 45-65 years in good health and a related stem cell transplant donor.

In DNA form, the CDR3 reads TGTGCCAGCAGCTTAGAGGGGGCAGGGAACAATGAGCAGTTCTTC. It codes for CASSLEGAGNNEQFF. The rearrangement uses TRBV11-3 and TRBJ2-1, with D possibly matching TRBD1 (6 bases). Trimming left V 0 bases short and J 5 bases short, with 11 bases between. The CDR3 runs 15 residues. Germline CDR1 SGHNT, CDR2 YENEEA.

Only one count was recorded for this clone. The gene calls are TRBV6-1 and TRBJ1-1, with a tentative D call TRBD1 (6 bases). Between the trimmed V and J ends, which lost 1 base and 3 bases, there was a span of 12 bases. Germline CDR1 MNHNS, CDR2 SASEGT. The CDR3 is 15 residues long. The CDR3 loop is CASSEGSRGYTEAFF. DNA of the CDR3: TGTGCCAGCAGTGAAGGAAGCAGGGGATACACTGAAGCTTTCTTT.

The chain employs TRBV9 and TRBJ1-5; 8 bases map to TRBD1. From germline, CDR1 is SGDLS and CDR2 YYNGEE. The CDR3 spans 15 residues. V dropped 3 bases and J dropped 6; count of bases not matched to a gene: 8. The CDR3 protein is CASSEGGTGGQPQHF. CDR3 bases: TGTGCCAGCAGCGAGGGGGGGACAGGCGGTCAGCCCCAGCATTTT. The whole variable domain, remainder taken from reference TRBV9 and TRBJ1-5, is DSGVTQTPKHLITATGQRVTLRCSPRSGDLSVYWYQQSLDQGLQFLIQYYNGEERAKGNILERFSAQQFPDLHSELNLSSLELGDSALYFCASSEGGTGGQPQHFGDGTRLSIL.

This clone was found a few times. The genes are TRBV7-6 and TRBJ2-5; D might be TRBD2 (5 bases). The V end was cut by 4 bases, the J end by 11 bases, with 11 bases between. CDR3 length: 11 amino acids. CDR1 is SGHVS, CDR2 FNYEAQ, per germline. The CDR3 is CASSSTGMQYF. For the CDR3, the DNA is TGTGCCAGCAGCTCCACCGGGATGCAGTACTTC.

The CDR3: CASSESRREDEQYF. Here the CDR3 DNA reads TGTGCCAGCAGTGAAAGTAGGAGGGAGGACGAGCAGTACTTC. The V gene is TRBV25-1, the J gene TRBJ2-7, with D possibly being TRBD2 (6 bases). The germline V and J ends were trimmed by 2 bases and 5 bases, with 13 bases remaining between them. Germline V CDR1 and CDR2: MGHDK, SYGVNS. This CDR3 has 14 amino acids.

In this sample, this clone turned up a few times. V and J are TRBV6-6 and TRBJ2-7, with 7 bases that match TRBD1. Per germline, CDR1 MNHNY and CDR2 SVGAGI (reference sequence). J was trimmed by 1 base and V by 7 bases; bases with no gene match: 7. CDR3 size: 14 residues. This chain's CDR3 is CASILGTASYEQYF. In DNA form, the CDR3 reads TGTGCCAGCATCCTAGGGACAGCGTCCTACGAGCAGTACTTC.

The genes are TRBV27 and TRBJ1-5; D is possibly TRBD1 (5 bases). V lost 2 bases and J 7 bases, leaving 12 bases between the germline ends. CDR3 size: 14 residues. In germline, CDR1 is MNHEY, CDR2 SMNVEV (reference sequence). CDR3 in DNA: TGTGCCAGCAGTTTAGTGGGGGGGTCGCAGCCCCAGCATTTT. Translated: CASSLVGGSQPQHF.

The CDR3 DNA reads TGTGCCAGCAGTGCACACTCCTGGGAGGGGACCCAGTACTTC. Its protein product is CASSAHSWEGTQYF. This chain connects TRBV27 to TRBJ2-5, with 7 bases that match TRBD2. V gave up 5 bases and J gave up 7 bases; unmatched junction bases: 10. Germline V CDR1 and CDR2: MNHEY, SMNVEV (reference sequence). The CDR3 loop spans 14 amino acids.

This clone was counted a single time. The chain uses TRBV19 and TRBJ1-5; maybe TRBD1 (5 bases). CDR3 length: 13 residues. Germline CDR1 reads LNHDA; CDR2 reads SQIVND (reference sequence). V dropped 7 bases and J dropped 4 bases, with 11 bases sitting between them. The CDR3 bases are TGTGCCAGTAAAGCGACAGTGAATCAGCCCCAGCATTTT. Amino acid sequence: CASKATVNQPQHF. The variable domain in full, with the rest retrieved from reference TRBV19 and TRBJ1-5, is DGGITQSPKYLFRKEGQNVTLSCEQNLNHDAMYWYRQDPGQGLRLIYYSQIVNDFQKGDIAEGYSVSREKKESFPLTVTSAQKNPTAFYLCASKATVNQPQHFGDGTRLSIL.

CDR3 in amino acids: CASSFGQGAGEQYF. In nucleotides, the CDR3 is TGTGCCAGCAGCTTCGGACAGGGGGCGGGGGAGCAGTACTTC. This chain joins TRBV5-6 and TRBJ2-7; 11 bases map to TRBD1. CDR1 and CDR2 (germline): SGHDT, YYEEEE. This CDR3 has 14 residues. The V and J ends lost 2 bases and 7 bases, in that order; junction bases with no gene match: 5.

This chain connects TRBV5-4 to TRBJ2-7; 9 nucleotides match TRBD1. The CDR3 runs to 15 residues. With 0 bases clipped from V and 2 bases from J, the junction kept 3 bases outside the gene matches. The germline CDR1 and CDR2 sequences are SGHNT and YYREEE (reference sequence). DNA of the CDR3: TGTGCCAGCAGCTTGGAAACAGGGGGCACCTACGAGCAGTACTTC. As protein: CASSLETGGTYEQYF.

V usage is TRBV6-6 and J usage is TRBJ2-5, with D unclear. The CDR3 loop spans 12 amino acids. Trimming removed 10 bases from V and 1 base from J, with 10 bases in between. The germline V gene has CDR1 MNHNY and CDR2 SVGAGI (reference sequence). Here the CDR3 DNA reads TGTGCCACCGAGAACTTCCAAGAGACCCAGTACTTC. This gives the protein CATENFQETQYF.

The genes are TRBV11-2 and TRBJ1-2; TRBD1 matches 10 bases. V was pared by 6 bases and J by 5 bases, with 9 bases of the junction left unmatched. The V gene's germline CDR1 is SGHAT and CDR2 FQNNGV. The CDR3 is made up of 15 amino acids. The CDR3 DNA reads TGTGCCAGCAGATCCGACAGGGGGCCGGGGTATGGCTACACCTTC. Residues: CASRSDRGPGYGYTF. The variable domain in full, completed from reference TRBV11-2 and TRBJ1-2, reads EAGVAQSPRYKIIEKRQSVAFWCNPISGHATLYWYQQILGQGPKLLIQFQNNGVVDDSQLPKDRFSAERLKGVDSTLKIQPAKLEDSAVYLCASRSDRGPGYGYTFGSGTRLTVV.

The chain carries TRBV29-1 and TRBJ2-1; perhaps TRBD1 as D (6 bases). The germline V and J ends were trimmed by 5 bases and 10 bases, with 12 bases remaining between them. This CDR3 comprises 11 residues. Germline V gene lookup returns CDR1 SQVTM and CDR2 ANQGSEA. The CDR3 DNA reads TGCAGCGTTCCCTCACAGGGAGAGCAGTTCTTC. It translates to CSVPSQGEQFF.

The chain couples TRBV5-6 to TRBJ1-2; 10 positions agree with TRBD1. The CDR3 has 14 residues. V was clipped by 4 bases and J by 5 bases; unmatched bases: 5. CDR1 is SGHDT and CDR2 is YYEEEE in the germline V gene. CDR3 region: CASSRQGAEYGYTF. The CDR3 region has the DNA TGTGCCAGCAGCCGACAGGGGGCGGAGTATGGCTACACCTTC.

The V gene is TRBV11-3, the J gene TRBJ2-2; 12 bases are a match to TRBD2. The CDR3 is 17 residues long. CDR1 SGHNT and CDR2 YENEEA come from the germline V gene. With 5 bases clipped from V and 2 bases from J, the junction kept 6 bases outside the gene matches. CDR3 sequence: CASSPGTSGLNTGELFF. CDR3 bases: TGTGCCAGCAGCCCGGGGACTAGCGGGCTTAACACCGGGGAGCTGTTTTTT.

The chain links TRBV7-2 to TRBJ1-1; 12 bases align to TRBD1. V was clipped by 5 bases and J by 11 bases; unmatched bases: 9. In germline, CDR1 is SGHTA, CDR2 FQGNSA. The length of the CDR3 is 14 residues. As DNA, the CDR3 is TGTGCCAGCAGCCTAATGGGACAGGGGGCGGAGGCTTTCTTT. Translation gives CASSLMGQGAEAFF.

The chain joins TRBV6-5 to TRBJ2-7; 8 nucleotides match TRBD2. This CDR3 has 13 amino acids. V dropped 5 bases and J dropped 5; count of bases not matched to a gene: 5. The germline V gene encodes CDR1 MNHEY and CDR2 SVGAGI. The CDR3 spells CASSTGGVDEQYF. The CDR3, as DNA: TGTGCCAGCAGTACGGGGGGGGTCGACGAGCAGTACTTC.

The chain carries TRBV30 and TRBJ1-2; D is unclear. The CDR3 runs to 12 residues. The germline V gene encodes CDR1 GTSNPN and CDR2 SVGIG (reference sequence). The ends were cut back, 2 bases at V and 4 bases at J, with 8 bases in the middle. DNA of the CDR3: TGTGCCTGGAGTCCGACGGGCTATGGCTACACCTTC. Amino acids: CAWSPTGYGYTF.

The chain has TRBV19 and TRBJ2-7; D ambiguous. The germline gives CDR1 LNHDA, CDR2 SQIVND (reference sequence). The CDR3 consists of 13 residues. V lost 1 base, J lost 2 bases, and 6 bases lay in between. CDR3 in amino acids: CASSIVHTYEQYF. The CDR3 bases are TGTGCCAGTAGTATAGTGCACACCTACGAGCAGTACTTC.